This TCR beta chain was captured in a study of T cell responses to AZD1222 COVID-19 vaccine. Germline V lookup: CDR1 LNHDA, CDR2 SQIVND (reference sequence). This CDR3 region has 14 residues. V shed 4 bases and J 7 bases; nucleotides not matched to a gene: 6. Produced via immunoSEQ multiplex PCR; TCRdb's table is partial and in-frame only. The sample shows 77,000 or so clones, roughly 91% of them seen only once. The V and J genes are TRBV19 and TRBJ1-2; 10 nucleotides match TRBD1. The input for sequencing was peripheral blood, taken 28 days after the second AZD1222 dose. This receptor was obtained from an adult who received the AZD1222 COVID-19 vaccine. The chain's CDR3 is CASSTGTGEFGYTF. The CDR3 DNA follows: TGTGCCAGTAGTACCGGGACAGGGGAGTTTGGCTACACCTTC.